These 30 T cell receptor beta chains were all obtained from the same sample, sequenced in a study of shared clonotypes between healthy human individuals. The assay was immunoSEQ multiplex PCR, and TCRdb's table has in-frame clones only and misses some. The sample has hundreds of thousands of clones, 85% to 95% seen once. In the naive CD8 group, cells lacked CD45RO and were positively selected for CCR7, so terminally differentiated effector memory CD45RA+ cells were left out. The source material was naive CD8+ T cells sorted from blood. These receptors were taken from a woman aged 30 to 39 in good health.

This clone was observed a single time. This CDR3 is CASSLTGNVEQYF. DNA of the CDR3: TGCGCCAGCAGCTTAACAGGGAACGTCGAGCAGTACTTC. V usage is TRBV5-1 and J usage is TRBJ2-7; a possible D gene is TRBD1 (6 bases). Germline V gene lookup returns CDR1 SGHRS and CDR2 YFSETQ. V lost 2 bases to trimming and J lost 6 bases, with 12 bases between them. The CDR3 is 13 residues long. Using reference TRBV5-1 and TRBJ2-7 for the parts outside the CDR3, the full variable domain is KAGVTQTPRYLIKTRGQQVTLSCSPISGHRSVSWYQQTPGQGLQFLFEYFSETQRNKGNFPGRFSGRQFSNSRSEMNVSTLELGDSALYLCASSLTGNVEQYFGPGTRLTVT.

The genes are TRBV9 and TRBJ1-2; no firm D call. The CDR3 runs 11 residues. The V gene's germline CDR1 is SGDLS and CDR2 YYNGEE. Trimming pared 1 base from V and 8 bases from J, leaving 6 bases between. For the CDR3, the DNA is TGTGCCAGCAGCGTACATGGAGGCTACACCTTC. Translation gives CASSVHGGYTF. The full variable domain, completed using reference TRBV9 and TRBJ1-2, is DSGVTQTPKHLITATGQRVTLRCSPRSGDLSVYWYQQSLDQGLQFLIQYYNGEERAKGNILERFSAQQFPDLHSELNLSSLELGDSALYFCASSVHGGYTFGSGTRLTVV.

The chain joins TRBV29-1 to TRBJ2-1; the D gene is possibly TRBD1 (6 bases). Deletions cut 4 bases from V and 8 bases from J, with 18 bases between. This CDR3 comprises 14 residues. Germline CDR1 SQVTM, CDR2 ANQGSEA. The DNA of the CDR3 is TGCAGCGTTGCTAGGACAGAGCCAGTGGATGAGCAGTTCTTC. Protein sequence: CSVARTEPVDEQFF.

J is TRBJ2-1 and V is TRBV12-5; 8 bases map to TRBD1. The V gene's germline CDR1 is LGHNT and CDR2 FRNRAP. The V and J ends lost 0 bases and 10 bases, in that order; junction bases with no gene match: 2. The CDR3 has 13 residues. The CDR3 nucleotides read TGTGCTAGTGGTTTGGTACAGGGGGACGAGCAGTTCTTC. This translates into CASGLVQGDEQFF.

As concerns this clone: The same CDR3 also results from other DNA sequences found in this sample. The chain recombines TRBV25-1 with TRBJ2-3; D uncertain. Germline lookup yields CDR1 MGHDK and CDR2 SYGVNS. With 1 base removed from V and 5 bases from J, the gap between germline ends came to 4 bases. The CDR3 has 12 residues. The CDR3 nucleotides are TGTGCCAGCAGTGAATCAAGAGATACGCAGTATTTT. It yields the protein CASSESRDTQYF.

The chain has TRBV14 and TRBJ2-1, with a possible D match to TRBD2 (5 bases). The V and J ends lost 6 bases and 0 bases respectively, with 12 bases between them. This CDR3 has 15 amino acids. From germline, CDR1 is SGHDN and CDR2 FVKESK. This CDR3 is CASSLREHSYNEQFF. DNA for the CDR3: TGTGCCAGCAGTCTCCGGGAACACTCCTACAATGAGCAGTTCTTC.

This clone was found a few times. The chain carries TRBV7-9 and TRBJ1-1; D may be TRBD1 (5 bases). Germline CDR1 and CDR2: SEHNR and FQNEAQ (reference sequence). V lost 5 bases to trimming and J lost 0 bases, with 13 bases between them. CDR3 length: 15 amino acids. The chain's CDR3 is CASSPRQTMNTEAFF. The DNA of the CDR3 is TGTGCCAGCAGCCCTCGACAGACGATGAACACTGAAGCTTTCTTT. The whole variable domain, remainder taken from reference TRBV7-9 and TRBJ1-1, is DTGVSQNPRHKITKRGQNVTFRCDPISEHNRLYWYRQTLGQGPEFLTYFQNEAQLEKSRLLSDRFSAERPKGSFSTLEIQRTEQGDSAMYLCASSPRQTMNTEAFFGQGTRLTVV.

The CDR3 nucleotides are TGTGCCACCAGCAGGTTTCCGGGACTGGGACAAGAGACCCAGTACTTC. This codes for CATSRFPGLGQETQYF. The chain combines TRBV15 with TRBJ2-5; D is perhaps TRBD2 (6 bases). The CDR3 is 16 residues long. Trimming shortened V by 3 bases and J by 2 bases, and 16 bases separated the two germline ends. Germline V gene sequence: CDR1 LNHNV, CDR2 YYDKDF (reference sequence).

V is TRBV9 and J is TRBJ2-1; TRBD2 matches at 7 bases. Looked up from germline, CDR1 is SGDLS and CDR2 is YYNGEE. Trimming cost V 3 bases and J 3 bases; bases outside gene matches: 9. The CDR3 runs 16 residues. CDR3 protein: CASSGRLAENYNEQFF. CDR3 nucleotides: TGTGCCAGCAGCGGCCGCCTAGCGGAGAACTACAATGAGCAGTTCTTC.

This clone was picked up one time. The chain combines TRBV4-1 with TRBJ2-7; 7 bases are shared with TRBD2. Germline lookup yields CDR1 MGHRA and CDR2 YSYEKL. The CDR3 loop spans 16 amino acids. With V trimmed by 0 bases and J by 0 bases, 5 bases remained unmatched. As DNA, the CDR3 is TGCGCCAGCAGCCAAGATACCCCGGGAGGCTCCTACGAGCAGTACTTC. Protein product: CASSQDTPGGSYEQYF.

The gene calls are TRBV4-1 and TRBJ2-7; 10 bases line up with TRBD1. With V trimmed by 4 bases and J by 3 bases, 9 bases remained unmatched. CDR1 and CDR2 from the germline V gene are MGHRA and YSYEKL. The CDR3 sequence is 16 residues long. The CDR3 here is CASSLIAGTGVYEQYF. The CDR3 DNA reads TGCGCCAGCAGCCTGATCGCCGGGACAGGGGTCTACGAGCAGTACTTC.

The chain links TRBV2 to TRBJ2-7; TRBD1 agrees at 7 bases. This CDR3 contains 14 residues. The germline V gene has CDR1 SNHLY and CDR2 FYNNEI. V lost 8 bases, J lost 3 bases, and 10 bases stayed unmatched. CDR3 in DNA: TGTGCCAGCCGGGCCCCCGACAGGGTCTACGAGCAGTACTTC. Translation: CASRAPDRVYEQYF. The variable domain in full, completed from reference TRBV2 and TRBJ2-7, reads EPEVTQTPSHQVTQMGQEVILRCVPISNHLYFYWYRQILGQKVEFLVSFYNNEISEKSEIFDDQFSVERPDGSNFTLKIRSTKLEDSAMYFCASRAPDRVYEQYFGPGTRLTVT.

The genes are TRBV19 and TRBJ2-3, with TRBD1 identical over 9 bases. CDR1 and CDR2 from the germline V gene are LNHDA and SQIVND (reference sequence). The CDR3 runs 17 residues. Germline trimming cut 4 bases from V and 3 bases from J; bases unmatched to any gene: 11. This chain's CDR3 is CASSTTQGADWTDTQYF. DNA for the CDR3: TGTGCCAGTAGTACGACACAGGGGGCTGATTGGACAGATACGCAGTATTTT.

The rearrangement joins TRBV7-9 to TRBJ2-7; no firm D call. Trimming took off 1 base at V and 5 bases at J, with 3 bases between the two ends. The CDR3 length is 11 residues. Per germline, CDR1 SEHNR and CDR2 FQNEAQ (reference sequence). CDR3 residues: CASSLDHEQYF. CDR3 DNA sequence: TGTGCCAGCAGCTTAGACCACGAGCAGTACTTC.

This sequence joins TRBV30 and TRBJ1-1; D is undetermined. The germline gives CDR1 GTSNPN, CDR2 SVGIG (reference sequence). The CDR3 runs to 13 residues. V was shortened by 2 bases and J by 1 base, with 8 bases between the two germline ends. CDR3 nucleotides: TGTGCCTGGAGTCCCCAGACGAACACTGAAGCTTTCTTT. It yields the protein CAWSPQTNTEAFF.

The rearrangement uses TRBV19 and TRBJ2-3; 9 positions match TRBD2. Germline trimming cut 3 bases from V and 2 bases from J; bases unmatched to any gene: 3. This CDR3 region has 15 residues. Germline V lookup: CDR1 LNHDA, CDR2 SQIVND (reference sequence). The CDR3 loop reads CASSILAGTTDTQYF. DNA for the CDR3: TGTGCCAGTAGTATTCTAGCGGGAACCACAGATACGCAGTATTTT.

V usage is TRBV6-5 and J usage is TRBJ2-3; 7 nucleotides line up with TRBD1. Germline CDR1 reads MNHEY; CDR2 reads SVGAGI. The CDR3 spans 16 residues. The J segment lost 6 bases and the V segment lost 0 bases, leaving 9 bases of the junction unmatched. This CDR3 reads CASSYSTGSVWDTQYF. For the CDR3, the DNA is TGTGCCAGCAGTTACTCGACAGGGAGCGTCTGGGATACGCAGTATTTT.

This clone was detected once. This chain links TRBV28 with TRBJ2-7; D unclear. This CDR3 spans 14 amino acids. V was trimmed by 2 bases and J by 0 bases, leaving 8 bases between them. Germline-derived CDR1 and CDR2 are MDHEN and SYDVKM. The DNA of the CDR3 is TGTGCCAGCAGTTTAATGGGTGGCTCCTACGAGCAGTACTTC. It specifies CASSLMGGSYEQYF.

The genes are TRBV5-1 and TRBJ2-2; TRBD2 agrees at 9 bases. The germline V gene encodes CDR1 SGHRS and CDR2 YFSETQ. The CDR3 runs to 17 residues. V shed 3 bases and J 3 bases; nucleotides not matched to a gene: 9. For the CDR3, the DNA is TGCGCCAGCAGCTCGTGGGGCGGGAGGGAAGACACCGGGGAGCTGTTTTTT. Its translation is CASSSWGGREDTGELFF.

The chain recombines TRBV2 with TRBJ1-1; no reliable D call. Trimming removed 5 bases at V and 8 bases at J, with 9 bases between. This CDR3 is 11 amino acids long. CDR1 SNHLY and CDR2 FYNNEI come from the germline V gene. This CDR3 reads CASSTSPEAFF. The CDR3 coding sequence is TGTGCCAGCAGTACATCACCGGAAGCTTTCTTT.

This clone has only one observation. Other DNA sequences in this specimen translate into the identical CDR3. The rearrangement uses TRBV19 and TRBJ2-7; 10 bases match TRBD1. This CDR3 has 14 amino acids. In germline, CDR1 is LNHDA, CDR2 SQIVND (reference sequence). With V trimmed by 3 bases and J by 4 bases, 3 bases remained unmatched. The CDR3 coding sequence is TGTGCCAGTAGTATCGGGACAGGGGATTACGAGCAGTACTTC. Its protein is CASSIGTGDYEQYF.

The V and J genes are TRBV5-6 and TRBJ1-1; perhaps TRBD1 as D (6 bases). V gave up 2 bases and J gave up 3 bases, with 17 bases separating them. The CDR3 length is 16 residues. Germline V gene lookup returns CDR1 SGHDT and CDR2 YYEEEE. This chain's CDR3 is CASSLWRPGEDTEAFF. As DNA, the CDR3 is TGTGCCAGCAGCTTATGGAGACCAGGGGAGGACACTGAAGCTTTCTTT.

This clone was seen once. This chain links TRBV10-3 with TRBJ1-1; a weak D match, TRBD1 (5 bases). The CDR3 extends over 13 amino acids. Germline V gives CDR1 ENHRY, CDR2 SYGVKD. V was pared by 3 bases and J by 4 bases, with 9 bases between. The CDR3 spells CAISERDFTEAFF. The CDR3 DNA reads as TGTGCCATCAGTGAACGGGACTTCACTGAAGCTTTCTTT.

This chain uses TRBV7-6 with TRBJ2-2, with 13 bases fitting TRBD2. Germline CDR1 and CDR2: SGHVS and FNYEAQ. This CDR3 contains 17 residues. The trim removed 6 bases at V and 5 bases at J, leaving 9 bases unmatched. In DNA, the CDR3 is TGTGCCAGCAGTCAAAAACTAGCGGGAGGGTCAACCGGGGAGCTGTTTTTT. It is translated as CASSQKLAGGSTGELFF.

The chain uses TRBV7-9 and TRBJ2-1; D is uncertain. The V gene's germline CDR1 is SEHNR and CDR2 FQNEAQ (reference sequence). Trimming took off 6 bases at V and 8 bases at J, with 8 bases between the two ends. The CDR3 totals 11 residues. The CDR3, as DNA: TGTGCCAGCAGTTTCCCCGATGAGCAGTTCTTC. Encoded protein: CASSFPDEQFF. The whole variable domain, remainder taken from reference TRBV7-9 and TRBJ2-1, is DTGVSQNPRHKITKRGQNVTFRCDPISEHNRLYWYRQTLGQGPEFLTYFQNEAQLEKSRLLSDRFSAERPKGSFSTLEIQRTEQGDSAMYLCASSFPDEQFFGPGTRLTVL.

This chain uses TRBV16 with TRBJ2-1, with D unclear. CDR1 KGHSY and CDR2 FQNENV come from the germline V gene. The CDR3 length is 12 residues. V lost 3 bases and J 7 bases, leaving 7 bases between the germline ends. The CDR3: CASSQQENEQFF. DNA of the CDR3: TGTGCCAGCAGCCAGCAGGAGAATGAGCAGTTCTTC.

The CDR3 loop reads CASSEWGAGETYEQYF. CDR3 bases: TGTGCCAGCAGTGAATGGGGGGCGGGAGAGACCTACGAGCAGTACTTC. This chain links TRBV6-1 with TRBJ2-7; maybe TRBD2 (7 bases). CDR1 is MNHNS, CDR2 SASEGT, per germline. V lost 2 bases and J lost 2, with 16 bases in between. CDR3 size: 16 residues.

As DNA, the CDR3 is TGTGCCAGCAGCTTATATCGTTGGGACAGGGATGAAAAACTGTTTTTT. Encoded protein: CASSLYRWDRDEKLFF. The chain couples TRBV7-9 to TRBJ1-4, with TRBD1 matching over 9 bases. This CDR3 spans 16 amino acids. V gave up 2 bases and J gave up 6 bases; unmatched junction bases: 7. The germline V gene encodes CDR1 SEHNR and CDR2 FQNEAQ (reference sequence). Complete variable domain (other parts from reference TRBV7-9 and TRBJ1-4): DTGVSQNPRHKITKRGQNVTFRCDPISEHNRLYWYRQTLGQGPEFLTYFQNEAQLEKSRLLSDRFSAERPKGSFSTLEIQRTEQGDSAMYLCASSLYRWDRDEKLFFGSGTQLSVL.

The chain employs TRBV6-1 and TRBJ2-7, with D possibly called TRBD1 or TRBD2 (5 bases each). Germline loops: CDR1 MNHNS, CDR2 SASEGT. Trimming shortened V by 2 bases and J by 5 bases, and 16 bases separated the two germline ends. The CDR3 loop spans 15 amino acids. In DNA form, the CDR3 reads TGTGCCAGCAGTGAAAAGAGGTTCGGGACCCACGAGCAGTACTTC. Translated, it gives CASSEKRFGTHEQYF.

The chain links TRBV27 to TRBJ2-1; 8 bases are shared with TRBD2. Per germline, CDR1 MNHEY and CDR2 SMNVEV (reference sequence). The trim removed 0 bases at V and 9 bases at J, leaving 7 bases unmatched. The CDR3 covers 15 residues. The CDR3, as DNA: TGTGCCAGCAGTTTATCAAACGGGAGGGCCGCTGAGCAGTTCTTC. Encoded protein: CASSLSNGRAAEQFF.